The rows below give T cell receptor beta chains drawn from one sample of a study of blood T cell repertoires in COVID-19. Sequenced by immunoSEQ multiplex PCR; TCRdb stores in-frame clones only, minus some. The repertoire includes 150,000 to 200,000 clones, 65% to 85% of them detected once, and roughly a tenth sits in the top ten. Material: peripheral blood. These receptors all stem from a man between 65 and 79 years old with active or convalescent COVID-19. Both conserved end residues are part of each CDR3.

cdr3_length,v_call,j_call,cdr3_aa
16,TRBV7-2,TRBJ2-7,CASSFAAGGPTAEQYF
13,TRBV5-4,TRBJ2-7,CASSLSGTDEQYF
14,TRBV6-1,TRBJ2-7,CASSEPGKSYEQYF
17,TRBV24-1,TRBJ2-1,CATSDPSLAGVVNEQFF
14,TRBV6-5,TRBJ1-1,CASSYRDRDTEAFF
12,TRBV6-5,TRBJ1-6,CASSNRASPLHF
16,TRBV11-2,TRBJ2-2,CASSLGGLGYTGELFF
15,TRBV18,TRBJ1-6,CASSPPGQLNSPLHF
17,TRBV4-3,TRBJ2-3,CASSPKDLAGAGDTQYF
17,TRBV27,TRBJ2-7,CASSGTASGRRGHEQYF
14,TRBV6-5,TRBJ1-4,CASRTTGSDEKLFF
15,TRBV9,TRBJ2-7,CASSAQPTGGYEQYF
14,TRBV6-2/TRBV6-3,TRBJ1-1,CASSSVRLRTEAFF
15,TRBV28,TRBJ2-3,CASSFAGSNADTQYF
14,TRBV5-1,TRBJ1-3,CASSLRQYGDTIYF
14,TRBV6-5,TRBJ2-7,CATRPRSNSYEQYF
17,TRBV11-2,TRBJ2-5,CASSPSGAGGKAETQYF
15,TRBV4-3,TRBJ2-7,CASSQDKRGRDEQYF
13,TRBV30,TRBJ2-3,CAWSETVTDTQYF
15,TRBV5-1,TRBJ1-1,CASSLALTGNTEAFF
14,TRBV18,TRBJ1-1,CASSPTLTNTEAFF
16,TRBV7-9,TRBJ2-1,CASSPESRNPYNEQFF
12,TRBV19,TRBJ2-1,CASSQRYNEQFF
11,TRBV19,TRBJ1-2,CASKGGNGYTF
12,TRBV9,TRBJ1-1,CASSNSNTEAFF
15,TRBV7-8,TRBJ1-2,CASSLGTGAVYGYTF
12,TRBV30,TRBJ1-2,CAWSISGGGYTF
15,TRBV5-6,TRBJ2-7,CASSPVGTGDNEQYF
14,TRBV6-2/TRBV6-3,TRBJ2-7,CASSLLLATYEQYF
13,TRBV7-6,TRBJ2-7,CASSFGTGVEQYF
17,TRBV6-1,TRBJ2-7,CASSEEVGGQGLREQYF
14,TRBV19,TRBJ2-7,CASKIAGTSYEQYF
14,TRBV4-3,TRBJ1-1,CASSQAGPTPEAFF
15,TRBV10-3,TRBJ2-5,CAISEGGTFTETQYF
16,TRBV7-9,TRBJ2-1,CASSPPPGSPYNEQFF